Below are 24 T cell receptor beta chains sequenced from a single sample in a study of response to subunit inactivated influenza vaccine. Each CDR3 protein gets one entry after TCRdb re-called the RT-PCR reads with MiXCR. Altogether approximately 700,000 distinct CDR3 sequences are present, 15% to 19% being singletons, with the ten largest covering more than 9%. The sequencing used PBMCs from blood, collected roughly 12 days after vaccination. Every receptor here comes from a man between 50 and 59 years old who received an inactivated influenza vaccine.

This clonotype was counted between two and nine times. The chain has TRBV7-2 and TRBJ2-7; TRBD2 agrees at 9 bases. The CDR3 has 14 residues. In germline, CDR1 is SGHTA, CDR2 FQGNSA. The V and J ends lost 4 bases and 5 bases, in that order; junction bases with no gene match: 6. CDR3 residues: CASSWSGGSNEQYF. Written as DNA, the CDR3 is TGTGCCAGCAGCTGGAGCGGGGGGAGTAACGAGCAGTACTTC.

This clonotype was detected a few times. The V and J genes are TRBV7-2 and TRBJ2-7; 10 bases agree with TRBD2. Germline V lookup: CDR1 SGHTA, CDR2 FQGNSA. The CDR3 is 15 residues long. The junction had 6 bases not matched to a gene; V was cut back by 2 bases and J by 5 bases. CDR3 coding DNA: TGTGCCAGCAGCTTACAGCGGGAGGGCCGCCACGAGCAGTACTTC. Translating it yields CASSLQREGRHEQYF.

This clonotype was seen a handful of times. V and J are TRBV18 and TRBJ2-5; D gene uncertain. CDR3 length equals 15 residues. Germline CDR1 KGHSH, CDR2 LQKENI. The V gene lost 3 bases and the J gene lost 0 bases, with 11 bases spanning the gap. In DNA, the CDR3 is TGTGCCAGCTCACCGGGCCAAACGTACCAAGAGACCCAGTACTTC. Translated, it gives CASSPGQTYQETQYF.

The CDR3 loop reads CSASSAPGFTNSPLHF. In DNA form, the CDR3 reads TGCAGTGCTAGTTCTGCACCGGGTTTCACAAATTCACCCCTCCACTTT. The chain combines TRBV20-1 with TRBJ1-6; unclear D gene. Trimming took off 3 bases at V and 7 bases at J, with 19 bases between the two ends. Germline V gene sequence: CDR1 DFQATT, CDR2 SNEGSKA (reference sequence). This CDR3 region has 16 residues.

This clonotype was counted a few times. The chain links TRBV6-2 or TRBV6-3 to TRBJ1-1; maybe TRBD1 (5 bases). The germline V gene has CDR1 MNHEY and CDR2 SVGEGT. This CDR3 spans 14 amino acids. V lost 2 bases and J 2 bases, leaving 9 bases between the germline ends. CDR3 nucleotides: TGTGCCAGCAGTTACCCGACAGCTAACACTGAAGCTTTCTTT. It is translated as CASSYPTANTEAFF.

There are many counts of this clonotype. The rearrangement uses TRBV5-1 and TRBJ2-3, with 12 bases fitting TRBD2. Germline lookup yields CDR1 SGHRS and CDR2 YFSETQ. The V gene end was trimmed by 6 bases and the J gene end by 6 bases; junction bases not matched to a gene: 8. CDR3 size: 15 residues. CDR3 in amino acids: CASMPSGGAVDTQYF. CDR3 nucleotide sequence: TGCGCCAGCATGCCTAGCGGGGGGGCCGTCGATACGCAGTATTTT.

At least ten counts were recorded for this clonotype. The chain combines TRBV7-2 with TRBJ2-7; 13 bases fit TRBD2. J was trimmed by 5 bases and V by 5 bases; bases with no gene match: 9. The germline V gene encodes CDR1 SGHTA and CDR2 FQGNSA. The CDR3 totals 16 residues. Written as DNA, the CDR3 is TGTGCCAGCAGCGGCAGGACTAGCGGGAGTTTCGACGAGCAGTACTTC. As protein: CASSGRTSGSFDEQYF.

The genes are TRBV15 and TRBJ1-2; 8 bases are a match to TRBD1. With V trimmed by 0 bases and J by 8 bases, 5 bases remained unmatched. The germline gives CDR1 LNHNV, CDR2 YYDKDF (reference sequence). The CDR3 spans 14 residues. The CDR3 loop is CATSRDLQGVGYTF. CDR3 bases: TGTGCCACCAGCAGAGATCTACAGGGGGTCGGCTACACCTTC.

This clonotype was seen many times. The J gene is TRBJ2-1, the V gene TRBV7-2; TRBD2 might be the D (5 bases). V lost 1 base to trimming and J lost 6 bases, with 13 bases between them. In germline, CDR1 is SGHTA, CDR2 FQGNSA. The CDR3 sequence is 15 residues long. CDR3 DNA: TGTGCCAGCAGCTTAGGAGGGTCAATAGCCAATGAGCAGTTCTTC. As protein: CASSLGGSIANEQFF.

This clonotype was detected only a few times. The chain couples TRBV7-2 to TRBJ2-1, with D tentatively TRBD2 (7 bases). The germline V gene encodes CDR1 SGHTA and CDR2 FQGNSA. With 2 bases removed from V and 4 bases from J, the gap between germline ends came to 12 bases. The CDR3 extends over 15 amino acids. The CDR3 spells CASSLRGGRYNEQFF. CDR3 coding DNA: TGTGCCAGCAGCTTACGCGGGGGCCGATACAATGAGCAGTTCTTC.

The chain is built from TRBV11-2 and TRBJ2-3; D is possibly TRBD2 (5 bases). CDR3 length: 11 residues. CDR1 is SGHAT and CDR2 is FQNNGV in the germline V gene. The V end lost 1 base, the J end lost 14 bases, and 10 bases lay between the germline ends. The CDR3 region has the DNA TGTGCCAGCAGCTTAGTTGGGAGTTTGTATTTT. Protein: CASSLVGSLYF.

The CDR3 nucleotides are TGCAGTGCTAGTAGGGGGGGCTGGAGCAATCAGCCCCAGCATTTT. It codes for CSASRGGWSNQPQHF. This rearrangement joins TRBV20-1 to TRBJ1-5; D might be TRBD1 (6 bases). The CDR3 extends over 15 amino acids. CDR1 DFQATT and CDR2 SNEGSKA come from the germline V gene (reference sequence). Trimming took off 3 bases at V and 1 base at J, with 13 bases between the two ends.

The chain couples TRBV7-2 to TRBJ2-7; D ambiguous. This CDR3 spans 13 amino acids. CDR1 and CDR2 from the germline V gene are SGHTA and FQGNSA. V dropped 5 bases and J dropped 3 bases, with 11 bases sitting between them. In nucleotides, the CDR3 is TGTGCCAGCAGCCAAACCCCTGGCTACGAGCAGTACTTC. As protein: CASSQTPGYEQYF. Looking up the rest from reference TRBV7-2 and TRBJ2-7 gives the full variable domain: GAGVSQSPSNKVTEKGKDVELRCDPISGHTALYWYRQSLGQGLEFLIYFQGNSAPDKSGLPSDRFSAERTGGSVSTLTIQRTQQEDSAVYLCASSQTPGYEQYFGPGTRLTVT.

This clonotype was seen a handful of times. The chain links TRBV18 to TRBJ2-7; 12 positions match TRBD1. The ends lost 6 bases at V and 0 bases at J; junction bases unmatched: 9. Germline CDR1 is KGHSH and CDR2 is LQKENI. CDR3 size: 17 residues. CDR3 coding DNA: TGTGCCAGCTCTCCCGGGACAGGGGGCCTCGGCTCCTACGAGCAGTACTTC. It codes for CASSPGTGGLGSYEQYF. The full variable domain, rest sourced from reference TRBV18 and TRBJ2-7, is NAGVMQNPRHLVRRRGQEARLRCSPMKGHSHVYWYRQLPEEGLKFMVYLQKENIIDESGMPKERFSAEFPKEGPSILRIQQVVRGDSAAYFCASSPGTGGLGSYEQYFGPGTRLTVT.

This clonotype was counted between two and nine times. The CDR3: CASSSNTGSDTQYF. In nucleotides, the CDR3 is TGCGCCAGCAGCTCAAACACAGGGTCAGATACGCAGTATTTT. This sequence joins TRBV5-1 and TRBJ2-3, with D possibly matching TRBD1 (6 bases). Germline CDR1 SGHRS, CDR2 YFSETQ. V lost 3 bases to trimming and J lost 4 bases, with 12 bases between them. CDR3 length equals 14 residues.

The chain couples TRBV20-1 to TRBJ2-1; 16 positions agree with TRBD2. The CDR3 is 20 residues long. Per germline, CDR1 DFQATT and CDR2 SNEGSKA (reference sequence). With 4 bases clipped from V and 0 bases from J, the junction kept 12 bases outside the gene matches. The CDR3, as DNA: TGCAGTGCTACGACCTTGGGACTAGCGGGGGGGTGGAGCTCCTACAATGAGCAGTTCTTC. Translation gives CSATTLGLAGGWSSYNEQFF.

V and J are TRBV29-1 and TRBJ2-5; D gene ambiguous. With 6 bases removed from V and 1 base from J, the gap between germline ends came to 18 bases. CDR1 and CDR2 from the germline V gene are SQVTM and ANQGSEA. The CDR3 contains 15 residues. Here the CDR3 reads CSVKKGVGIQETQYF. The CDR3 coding sequence is TGCAGCGTCAAAAAAGGCGTCGGAATCCAAGAGACCCAGTACTTC.

The V call is TRBV6-1, the J call TRBJ1-5; D is ambiguous. Germline CDR1 reads MNHNS; CDR2 reads SASEGT. The V end lost 8 bases, the J end lost 3 bases, and 20 bases lay between the germline ends. The CDR3 consists of 16 residues. CDR3 sequence: CASSRLNSSPNQPQHF. In DNA, the CDR3 is TGTGCCAGCTCTCGGTTAAACAGTTCCCCCAATCAGCCCCAGCATTTT.

This chain joins TRBV28 and TRBJ2-5, with 8 bases that match TRBD2. In germline, CDR1 is MDHEN, CDR2 SYDVKM. The CDR3 spans 15 residues. The V and J ends lost 1 base and 2 bases, in that order; junction bases with no gene match: 3. CDR3 loop: CASSLFTGGQETQYF. As DNA, the CDR3 is TGTGCCAGCAGTTTATTTACGGGGGGGCAAGAGACCCAGTACTTC.

This clonotype was seen a few times. V usage is TRBV12-3 or TRBV12-4 and J usage is TRBJ1-1; D unclear. With 9 bases removed from V and 5 bases from J, the gap between germline ends came to 19 bases. The CDR3 totals 14 residues. CDR3 sequence (DNA): TGTGCCAGTGGGTTGACATGGGGAGGGACTGAAGCTTTCTTT. This codes for CASGLTWGGTEAFF.

The J gene is TRBJ2-3, the V gene TRBV7-3, with D perhaps matching TRBD2 (7 bases). There are 13 residues in the CDR3. CDR1 and CDR2 from the germline V gene are SGHTA and FQGTGA. Between the trimmed V and J ends, which lost 8 bases and 0 bases, there was a span of 9 bases. The CDR3: CASGGASTDTQYF. The CDR3 nucleotides are TGTGCCAGCGGGGGGGCGAGCACAGATACGCAGTATTTT.

The chain has TRBV4-3 and TRBJ2-5, with D possibly being TRBD2 (5 bases). The CDR3 contains 16 residues. V lost 0 bases to trimming and J lost 3 bases, with 14 bases between them. Looked up from germline, CDR1 is LGHNA and CDR2 is YSLEER. This CDR3 reads CASSQDLGNGEETQYF. CDR3 bases: TGCGCCAGCAGCCAAGACCTAGGGAACGGGGAAGAGACCCAGTACTTC.

The rearrangement links TRBV9 to TRBJ2-1; 9 bases map to TRBD2. CDR3 size: 16 residues. Germline V gives CDR1 SGDLS, CDR2 YYNGEE. V lost 3 bases to trimming and J lost 9 bases; unmatched junction nucleotides: 13. In DNA form, the CDR3 reads TGTGCCAGCAGCGCGCAGACCGGGACTAGCTCGTTTGAGCAGTTCTTC. Encoded protein: CASSAQTGTSSFEQFF. The variable domain in full, completed from reference TRBV9 and TRBJ2-1, reads DSGVTQTPKHLITATGQRVTLRCSPRSGDLSVYWYQQSLDQGLQFLIQYYNGEERAKGNILERFSAQQFPDLHSELNLSSLELGDSALYFCASSAQTGTSSFEQFFGPGTRLTVL.

The chain uses TRBV28 and TRBJ2-6; D is possibly TRBD1 (6 bases). V lost 5 bases to trimming and J lost 0 bases, with 14 bases between them. The V gene's germline CDR1 is MDHEN and CDR2 SYDVKM. The CDR3 length is 17 residues. For the CDR3, the DNA is TGTGCCAGCAGTATGAGACAGGTTAGCTCTGGGGCCAACGTCCTGACTTTC. This sequence encodes CASSMRQVSSGANVLTF.